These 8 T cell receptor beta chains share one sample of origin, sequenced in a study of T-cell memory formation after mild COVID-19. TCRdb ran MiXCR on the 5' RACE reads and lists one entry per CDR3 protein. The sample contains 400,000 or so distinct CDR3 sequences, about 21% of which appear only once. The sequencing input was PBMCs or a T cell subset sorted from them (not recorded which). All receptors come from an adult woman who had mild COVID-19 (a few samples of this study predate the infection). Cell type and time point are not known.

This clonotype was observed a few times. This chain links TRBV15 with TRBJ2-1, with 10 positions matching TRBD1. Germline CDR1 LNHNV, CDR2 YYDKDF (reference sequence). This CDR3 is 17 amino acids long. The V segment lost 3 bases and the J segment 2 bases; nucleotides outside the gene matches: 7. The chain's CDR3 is CATSRDRGNGAYNEQFF. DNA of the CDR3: TGTGCCACCAGCAGGGACAGGGGGAATGGGGCCTACAATGAGCAGTTCTTC.

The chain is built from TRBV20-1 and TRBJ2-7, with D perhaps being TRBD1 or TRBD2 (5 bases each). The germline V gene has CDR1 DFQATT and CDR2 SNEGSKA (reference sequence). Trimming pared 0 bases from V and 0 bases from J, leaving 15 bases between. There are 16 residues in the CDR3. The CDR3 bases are TGCAGTGCTAGAGATTTGGGGGATGTGAGCTCCTACGAGCAGTACTTC. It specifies CSARDLGDVSSYEQYF.

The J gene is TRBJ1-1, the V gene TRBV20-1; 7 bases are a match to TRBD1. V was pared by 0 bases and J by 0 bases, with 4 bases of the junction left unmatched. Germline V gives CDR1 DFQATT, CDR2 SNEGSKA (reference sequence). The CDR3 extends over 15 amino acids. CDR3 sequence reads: CSAREGGQLNTEAFF. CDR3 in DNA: TGCAGTGCTAGAGAAGGGGGACAGTTGAACACTGAAGCTTTCTTT.

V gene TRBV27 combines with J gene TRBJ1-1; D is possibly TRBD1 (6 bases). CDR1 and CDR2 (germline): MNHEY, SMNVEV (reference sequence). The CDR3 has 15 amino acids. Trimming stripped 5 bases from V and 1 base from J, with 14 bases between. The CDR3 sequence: CASSPLGAQNTEAFF. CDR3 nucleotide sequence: TGTGCCAGCAGTCCCTTGGGGGCTCAGAACACTGAAGCTTTCTTT.

In DNA, the CDR3 is TGTGCCAGCAGCTGGGGACTAGAACGGTTTCCCTACAATGAGCAGTTCTTC. Translating it yields CASSWGLERFPYNEQFF. The gene calls are TRBV7-8 and TRBJ2-1, with 8 bases identical to TRBD2. This CDR3 has 17 residues. CDR1 is SGHVS, CDR2 FQNEAQ, per germline. After removal of 4 bases from V and 2 bases from J, the junction contained 10 bases not matched to a gene.

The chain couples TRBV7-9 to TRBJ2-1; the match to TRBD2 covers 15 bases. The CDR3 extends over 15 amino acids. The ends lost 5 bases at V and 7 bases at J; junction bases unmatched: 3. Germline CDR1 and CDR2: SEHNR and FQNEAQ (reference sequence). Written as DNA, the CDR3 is TGTGCCAGCAGCGGAGGGACTAGCGGGGGGAATGAGCAGTTCTTC. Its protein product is CASSGGTSGGNEQFF.

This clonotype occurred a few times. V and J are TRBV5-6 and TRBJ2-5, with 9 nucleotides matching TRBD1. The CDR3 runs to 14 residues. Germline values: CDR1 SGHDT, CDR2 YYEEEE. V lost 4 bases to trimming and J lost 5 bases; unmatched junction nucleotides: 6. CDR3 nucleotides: TGTGCCAGCAGCCATGGGACAGGGTATGAGACCCAGTACTTC. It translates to CASSHGTGYETQYF.

The CDR3 reads CASSVGQQSTDTQYF. The DNA for the CDR3 is TGTGCCAGCAGCGTGGGACAGCAGAGCACAGATACGCAGTATTTT. The chain joins TRBV3-1 to TRBJ2-3; 7 bases align to TRBD1. Germline CDR1 LGHDT, CDR2 YNNKEL (reference sequence). There are 15 residues in the CDR3. After removal of 5 bases from V and 0 bases from J, the junction contained 5 bases not matched to a gene.